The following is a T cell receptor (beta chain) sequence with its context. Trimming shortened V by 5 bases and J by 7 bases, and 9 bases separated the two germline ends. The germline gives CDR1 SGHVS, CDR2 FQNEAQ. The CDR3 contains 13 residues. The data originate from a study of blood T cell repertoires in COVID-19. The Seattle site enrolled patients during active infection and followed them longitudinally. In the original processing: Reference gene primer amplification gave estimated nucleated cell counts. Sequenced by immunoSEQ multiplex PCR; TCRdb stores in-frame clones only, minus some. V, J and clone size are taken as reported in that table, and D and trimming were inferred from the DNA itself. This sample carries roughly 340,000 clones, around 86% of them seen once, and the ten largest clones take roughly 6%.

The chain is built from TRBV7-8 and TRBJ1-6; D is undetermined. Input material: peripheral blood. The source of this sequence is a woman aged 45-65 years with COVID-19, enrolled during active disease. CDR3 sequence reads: CASSPRQNSPLHF. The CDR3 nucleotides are TGTGCCAGCAGCCCCAGGCAAAATTCACCCCTCCACTTT.